This entry concerns a single TCR beta chain. This entry comes from a study of blood T cell repertoires in COVID-19. The CDR3 spans 14 residues. The V gene lost 5 bases and the J gene lost 10 bases, with 18 bases spanning the gap. Germline values: CDR1 SQVTM, CDR2 ANQGSEA. The table came from immunoSEQ multiplex PCR; TCRdb's copy has only in-frame clones and leaves some out. Here the sample spans 300,000 to 350,000 clones, around 91% being singletons. Material: peripheral blood. The rearrangement links TRBV29-1 to TRBJ1-6, with D possibly TRBD1 on 5 matching bases. The source of this sequence is a woman between 35 and 50 years old with COVID-19, enrolled during active disease. The CDR3: CSVKIQGAMSPLHF. The DNA of the CDR3 is TGCAGCGTTAAGATACAAGGGGCGATGTCACCCCTCCACTTT.